This T cell receptor beta chain was identified during a study of OX40 agonist ivuxolimab in advanced cancers. Study-wide background: One patient with hepatocellular carcinoma and two with cutaneous melanoma, three in all, had partial responses.

Here immunoSEQ multiplex PCR was the method, and the copy in TCRdb shows in-frame clones only, minus some. The table lists about 120,000 clones, around 87% of them singletons. CDR3 length equals 22 residues. In germline, CDR1 is LGHNA, CDR2 YSLEER. Comments on this clone: Its target is not known. The junction differs from germline at one of its ends, possibly a read error.

Study conclusions and caveats: Expanded clones were, on average, more numerous among CD8+ T cells than CD4+. Some patients who did not respond also had low normalized T-cell clonal expansion.

Here the sequenced sample was CD4+ or CD8+ T cells sorted from blood, taken in a trial of the OX40 agonist ivuxolimab. The V gene is TRBV4-3, the J gene TRBJ2-6, with D possibly TRBD2 on 5 matching bases. This sequence was found in an adult with an advanced solid tumor such as melanoma, head and neck, liver or kidney cancer. Here the CDR3 DNA reads TGCGCCAGCAGCGAAGATGGGAGTGGTCGTGTGGGGTATAGCTCTGGGGCCAACGTCCTGACTTTC. The encoded protein is CASSEDGSGRVGYSSGANVLTF.